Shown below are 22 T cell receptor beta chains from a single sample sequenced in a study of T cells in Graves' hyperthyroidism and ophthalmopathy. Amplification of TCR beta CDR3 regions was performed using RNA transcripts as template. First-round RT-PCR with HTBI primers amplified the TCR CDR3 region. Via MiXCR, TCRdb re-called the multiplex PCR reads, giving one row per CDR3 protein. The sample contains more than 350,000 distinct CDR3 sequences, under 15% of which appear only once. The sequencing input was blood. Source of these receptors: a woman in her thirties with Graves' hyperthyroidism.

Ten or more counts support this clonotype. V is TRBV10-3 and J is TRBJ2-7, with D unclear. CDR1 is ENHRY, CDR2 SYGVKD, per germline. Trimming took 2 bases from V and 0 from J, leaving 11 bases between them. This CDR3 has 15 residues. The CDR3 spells CAISEPPGRSYEQYF. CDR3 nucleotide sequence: TGTGCCATCAGTGAGCCCCCGGGCCGCTCCTACGAGCAGTACTTC.

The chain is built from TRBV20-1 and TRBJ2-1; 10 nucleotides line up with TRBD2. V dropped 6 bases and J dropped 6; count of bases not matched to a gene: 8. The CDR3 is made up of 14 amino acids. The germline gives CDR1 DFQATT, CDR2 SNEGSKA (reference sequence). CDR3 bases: TGCAGTGCAGGCCAGCGGGAGGGCCTCAATGAGCAGTTCTTC. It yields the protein CSAGQREGLNEQFF.

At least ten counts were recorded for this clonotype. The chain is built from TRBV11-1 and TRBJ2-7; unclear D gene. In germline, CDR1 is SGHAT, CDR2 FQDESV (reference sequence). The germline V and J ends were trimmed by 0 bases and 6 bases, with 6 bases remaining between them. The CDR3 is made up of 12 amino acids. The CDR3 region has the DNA TGTGCCAGCAGCTTAGCGCTGGGCGAGCAGTACTTC. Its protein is CASSLALGEQYF.

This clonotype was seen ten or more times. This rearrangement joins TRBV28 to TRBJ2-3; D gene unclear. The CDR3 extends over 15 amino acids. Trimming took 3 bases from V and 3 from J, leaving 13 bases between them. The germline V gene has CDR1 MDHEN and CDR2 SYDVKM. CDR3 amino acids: CASSFPAWDTDTQYF. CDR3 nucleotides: TGTGCCAGCAGTTTCCCAGCGTGGGATACAGATACGCAGTATTTT.

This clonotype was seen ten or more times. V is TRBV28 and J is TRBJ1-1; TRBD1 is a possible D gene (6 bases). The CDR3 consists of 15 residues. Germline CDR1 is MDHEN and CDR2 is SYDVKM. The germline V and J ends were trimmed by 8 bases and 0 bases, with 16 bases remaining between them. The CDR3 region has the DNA TGTGCCAGCGTTGAGGGGGGGGTCATGAACACTGAAGCTTTCTTT. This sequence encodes CASVEGGVMNTEAFF. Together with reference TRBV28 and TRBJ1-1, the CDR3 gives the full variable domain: DVKVTQSSRYLVKRTGEKVFLECVQDMDHENMFWYRQDPGLGLRLIYFSYDVKMKEKGDIPEGYSVSREKKERFSLILESASTNQTSMYLCASVEGGVMNTEAFFGQGTRLTVV.

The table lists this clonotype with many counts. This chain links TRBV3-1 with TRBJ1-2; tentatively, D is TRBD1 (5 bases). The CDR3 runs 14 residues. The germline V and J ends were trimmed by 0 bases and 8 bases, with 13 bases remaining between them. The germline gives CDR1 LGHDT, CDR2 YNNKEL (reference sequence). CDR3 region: CASSQDWGFGGYTF. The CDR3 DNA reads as TGTGCCAGCAGCCAAGATTGGGGGTTTGGCGGCTACACCTTC.

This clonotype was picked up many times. The CDR3 region is CAWNGQTYEQYF. The CDR3 DNA is TGTGCCTGGAATGGACAGACCTACGAGCAGTACTTC. The chain has TRBV30 and TRBJ2-7; D may be TRBD1 (6 bases). The CDR3 totals 12 residues. V was shortened by 4 bases and J by 2 bases, with 9 bases between the two germline ends. Germline V gene lookup returns CDR1 GTSNPN and CDR2 SVGIG (reference sequence).

The CDR3 here is CASSRDTRGAIYF. The CDR3 coding sequence is TGTGCCAGCAGCAGAGATACCCGAGGTGCCATATATTTT. The chain couples TRBV12-3 or TRBV12-4 to TRBJ1-3; no definite D call. Trimming stripped 6 bases from V and 11 bases from J, with 17 bases between. The CDR3 runs 13 residues.

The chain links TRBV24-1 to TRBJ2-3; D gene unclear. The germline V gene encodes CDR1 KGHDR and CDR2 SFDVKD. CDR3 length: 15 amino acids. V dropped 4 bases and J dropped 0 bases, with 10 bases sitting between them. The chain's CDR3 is CATSEVETSTDTQYF. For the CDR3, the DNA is TGTGCCACCAGTGAGGTGGAGACTAGCACAGATACGCAGTATTTT.

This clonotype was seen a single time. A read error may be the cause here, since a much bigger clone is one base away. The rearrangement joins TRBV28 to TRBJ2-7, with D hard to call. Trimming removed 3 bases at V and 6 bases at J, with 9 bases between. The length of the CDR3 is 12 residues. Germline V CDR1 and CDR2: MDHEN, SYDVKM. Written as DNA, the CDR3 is TGTGCCAGCAGTTTGGGTCGGAGCGAGCAGTACTTC. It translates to CASSLGRSEQYF.

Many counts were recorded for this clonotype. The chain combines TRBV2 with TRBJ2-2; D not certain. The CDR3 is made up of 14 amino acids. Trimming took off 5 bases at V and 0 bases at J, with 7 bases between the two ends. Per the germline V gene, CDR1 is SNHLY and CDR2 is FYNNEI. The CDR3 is CASSYSSNTGELFF. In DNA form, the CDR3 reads TGTGCCAGCAGTTACAGCTCGAACACCGGGGAGCTGTTTTTT.

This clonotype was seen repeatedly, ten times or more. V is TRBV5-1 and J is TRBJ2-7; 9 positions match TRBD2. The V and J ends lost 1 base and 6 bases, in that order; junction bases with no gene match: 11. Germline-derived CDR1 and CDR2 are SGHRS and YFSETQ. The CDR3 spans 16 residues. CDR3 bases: TGCGCCAGCAGCTTGCGGGGACTAGCTCAGACGGTCGAGCAGTACTTC. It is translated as CASSLRGLAQTVEQYF. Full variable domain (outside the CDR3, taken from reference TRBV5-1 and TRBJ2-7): KAGVTQTPRYLIKTRGQQVTLSCSPISGHRSVSWYQQTPGQGLQFLFEYFSETQRNKGNFPGRFSGRQFSNSRSEMNVSTLELGDSALYLCASSLRGLAQTVEQYFGPGTRLTVT.

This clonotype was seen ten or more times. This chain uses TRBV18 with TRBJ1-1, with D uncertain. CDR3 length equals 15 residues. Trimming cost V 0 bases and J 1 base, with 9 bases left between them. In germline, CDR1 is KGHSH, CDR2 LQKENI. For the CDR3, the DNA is TGTGCCAGCTCACCACCGCGGGGTCCGAACACTGAAGCTTTCTTT. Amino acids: CASSPPRGPNTEAFF.

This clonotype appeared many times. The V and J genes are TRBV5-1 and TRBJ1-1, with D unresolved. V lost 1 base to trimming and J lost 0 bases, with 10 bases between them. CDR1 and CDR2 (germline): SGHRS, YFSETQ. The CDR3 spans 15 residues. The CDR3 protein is CASSLMDAMNTEAFF. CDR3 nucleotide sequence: TGCGCCAGCAGCTTGATGGACGCCATGAACACTGAAGCTTTCTTT.

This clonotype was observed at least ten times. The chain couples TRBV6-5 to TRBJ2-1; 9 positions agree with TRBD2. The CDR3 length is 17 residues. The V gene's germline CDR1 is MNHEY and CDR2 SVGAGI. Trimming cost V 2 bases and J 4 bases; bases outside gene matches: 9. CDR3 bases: TGTGCCAGCAGTTACCGAGAAGCGGGAGGATGGTACAATGAGCAGTTCTTC. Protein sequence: CASSYREAGGWYNEQFF.

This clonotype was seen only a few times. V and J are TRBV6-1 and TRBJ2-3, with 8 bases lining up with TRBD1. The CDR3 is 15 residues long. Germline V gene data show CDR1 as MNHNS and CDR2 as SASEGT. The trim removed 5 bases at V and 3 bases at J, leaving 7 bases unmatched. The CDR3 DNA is TGTGCCAGCAGTTTGGGACAGGTGGAGACAGATACGCAGTATTTT. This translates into CASSLGQVETDTQYF.

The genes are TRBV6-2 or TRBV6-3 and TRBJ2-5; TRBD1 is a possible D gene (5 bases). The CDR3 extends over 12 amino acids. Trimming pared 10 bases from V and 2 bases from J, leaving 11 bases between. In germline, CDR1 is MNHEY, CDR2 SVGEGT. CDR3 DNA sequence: TGTGCCACCCGAGACAGACAAGAGACCCAGTACTTC. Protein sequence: CATRDRQETQYF.

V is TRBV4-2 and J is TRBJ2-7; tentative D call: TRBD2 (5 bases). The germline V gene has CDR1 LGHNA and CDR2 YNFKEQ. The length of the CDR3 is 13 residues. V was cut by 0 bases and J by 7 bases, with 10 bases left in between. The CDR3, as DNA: TGTGCCAGCAGCCAAGAGCGGAGGCGGGAGCAGTACTTC. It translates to CASSQERRREQYF.

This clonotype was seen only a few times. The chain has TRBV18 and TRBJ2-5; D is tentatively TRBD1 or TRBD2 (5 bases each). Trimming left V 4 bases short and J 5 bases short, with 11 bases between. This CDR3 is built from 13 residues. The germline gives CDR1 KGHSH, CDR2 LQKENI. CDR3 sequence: CASSQGSAETQYF. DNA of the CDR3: TGTGCCAGCTCACAGGGGAGTGCGGAGACCCAGTACTTC.

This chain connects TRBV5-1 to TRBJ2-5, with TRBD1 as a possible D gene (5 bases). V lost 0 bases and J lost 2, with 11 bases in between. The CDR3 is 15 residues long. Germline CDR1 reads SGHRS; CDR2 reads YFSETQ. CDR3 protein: CASSLVSGRQETQYF. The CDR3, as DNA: TGCGCCAGCAGCTTGGTCTCAGGGCGGCAAGAGACCCAGTACTTC.

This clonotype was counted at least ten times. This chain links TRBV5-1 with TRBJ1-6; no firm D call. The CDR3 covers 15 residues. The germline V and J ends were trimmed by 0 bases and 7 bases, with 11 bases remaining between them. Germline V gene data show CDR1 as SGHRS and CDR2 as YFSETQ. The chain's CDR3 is CASSLDGLQNSPLHF. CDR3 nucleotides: TGCGCCAGCAGCTTGGATGGGCTCCAGAATTCACCCCTCCACTTT.

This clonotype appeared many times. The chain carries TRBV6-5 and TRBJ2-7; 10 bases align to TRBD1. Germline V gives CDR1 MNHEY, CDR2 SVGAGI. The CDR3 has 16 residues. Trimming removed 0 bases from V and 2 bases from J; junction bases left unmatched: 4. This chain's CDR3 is CASSYSVGQGPYEQYF. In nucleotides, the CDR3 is TGTGCCAGCAGTTACTCGGTGGGACAGGGGCCCTACGAGCAGTACTTC.